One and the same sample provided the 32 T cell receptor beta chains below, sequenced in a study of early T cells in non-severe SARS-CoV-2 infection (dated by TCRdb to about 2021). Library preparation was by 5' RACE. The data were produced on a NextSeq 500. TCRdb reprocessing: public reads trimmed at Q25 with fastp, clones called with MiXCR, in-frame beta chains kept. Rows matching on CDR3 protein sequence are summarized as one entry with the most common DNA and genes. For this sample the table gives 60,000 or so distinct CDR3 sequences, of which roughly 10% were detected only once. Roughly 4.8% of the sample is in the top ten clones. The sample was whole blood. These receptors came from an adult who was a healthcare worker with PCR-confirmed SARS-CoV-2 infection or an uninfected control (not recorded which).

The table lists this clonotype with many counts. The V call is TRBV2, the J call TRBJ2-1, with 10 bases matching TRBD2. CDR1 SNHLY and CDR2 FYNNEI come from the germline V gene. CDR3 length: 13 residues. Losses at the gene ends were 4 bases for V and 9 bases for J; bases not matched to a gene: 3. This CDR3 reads CASSGGLAFEQFF. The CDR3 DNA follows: TGTGCCAGCAGTGGGGGACTAGCGTTTGAGCAGTTCTTC.

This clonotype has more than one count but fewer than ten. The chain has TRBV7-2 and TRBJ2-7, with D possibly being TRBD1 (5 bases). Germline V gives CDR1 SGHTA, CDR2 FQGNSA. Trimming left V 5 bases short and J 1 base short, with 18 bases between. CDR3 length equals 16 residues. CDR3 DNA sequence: TGTGCCAGCAGCGCCATTGGCAGGGCCGGATCCTACGAGCAGTACTTC. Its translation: CASSAIGRAGSYEQYF.

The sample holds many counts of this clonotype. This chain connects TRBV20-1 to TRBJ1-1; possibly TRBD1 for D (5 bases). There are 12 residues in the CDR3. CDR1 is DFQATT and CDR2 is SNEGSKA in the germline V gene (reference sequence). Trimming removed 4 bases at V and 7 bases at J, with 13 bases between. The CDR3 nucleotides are TGCAGTGCTACAGCCCCCCAGGGTGAAGCTTTCTTT. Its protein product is CSATAPQGEAFF.

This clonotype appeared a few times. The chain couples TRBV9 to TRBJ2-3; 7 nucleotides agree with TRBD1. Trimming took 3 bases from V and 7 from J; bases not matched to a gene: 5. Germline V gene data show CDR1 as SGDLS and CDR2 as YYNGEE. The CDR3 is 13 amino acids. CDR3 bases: TGTGCCAGCAGCGCGATACAGGGGTATACGCAGTATTTT. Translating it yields CASSAIQGYTQYF.

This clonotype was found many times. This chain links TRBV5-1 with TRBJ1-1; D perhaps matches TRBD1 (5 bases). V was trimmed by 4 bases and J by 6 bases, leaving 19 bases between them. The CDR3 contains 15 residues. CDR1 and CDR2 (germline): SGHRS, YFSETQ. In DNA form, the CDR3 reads TGCGCCAGCAGCCCCCGGGGGGAAGGCAACGCTGAAGCTTTCTTT. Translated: CASSPRGEGNAEAFF.

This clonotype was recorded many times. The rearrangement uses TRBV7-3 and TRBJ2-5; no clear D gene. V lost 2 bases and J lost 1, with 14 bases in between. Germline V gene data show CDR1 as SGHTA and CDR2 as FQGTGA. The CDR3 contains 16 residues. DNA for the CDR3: TGTGCCAGCAGCTTATTCGGCGGCCGATTCCAAGAGACCCAGTACTTC. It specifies CASSLFGGRFQETQYF.

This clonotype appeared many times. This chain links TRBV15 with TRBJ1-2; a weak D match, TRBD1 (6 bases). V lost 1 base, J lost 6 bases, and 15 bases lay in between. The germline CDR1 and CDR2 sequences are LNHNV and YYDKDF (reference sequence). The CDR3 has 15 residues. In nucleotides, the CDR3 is TGTGCCACCAGCAGAGCCAGGGGAATGTATGATGGCTACACCTTC. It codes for CATSRARGMYDGYTF.

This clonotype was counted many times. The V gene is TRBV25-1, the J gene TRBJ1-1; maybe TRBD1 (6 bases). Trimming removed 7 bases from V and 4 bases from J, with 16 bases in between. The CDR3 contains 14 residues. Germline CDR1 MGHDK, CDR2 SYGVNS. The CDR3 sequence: CASTEEGVGTEAFF. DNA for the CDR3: TGTGCCAGCACCGAAGAGGGGGTTGGCACTGAAGCTTTCTTT.

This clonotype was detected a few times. Here the CDR3 DNA reads TGCGCCAGCAGTTCCGGGACCCCGATAAATACGCAGTATTTT. Translated: CASSSGTPINTQYF. V is TRBV10-1 and J is TRBJ2-3; either TRBD1 or TRBD2 may supply D (5 bases each). Germline V gene lookup returns CDR1 WNHNN and CDR2 SYGVQD (reference sequence). V lost 5 bases and J lost 7, with 16 bases in between. This CDR3 has 14 amino acids.

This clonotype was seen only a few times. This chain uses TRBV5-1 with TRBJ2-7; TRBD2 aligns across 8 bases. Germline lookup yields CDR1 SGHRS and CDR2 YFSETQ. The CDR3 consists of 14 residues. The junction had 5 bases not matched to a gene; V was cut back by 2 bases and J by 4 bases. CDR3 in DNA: TGCGCCAGCAGCTTAGCGGGAGAGGGGTACGAGCAGTACTTC. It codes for CASSLAGEGYEQYF.

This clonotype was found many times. The CDR3 bases are TGTGCCAGCAGCCCCTTGCTTGAGACCCAGTACTTC. Residues: CASSPLLETQYF. V gene TRBV7-2 combines with J gene TRBJ2-5; D unresolved. The germline V gene encodes CDR1 SGHTA and CDR2 FQGNSA. CDR3 size: 12 residues. Trimming took off 5 bases at V and 5 bases at J, with 9 bases between the two ends.

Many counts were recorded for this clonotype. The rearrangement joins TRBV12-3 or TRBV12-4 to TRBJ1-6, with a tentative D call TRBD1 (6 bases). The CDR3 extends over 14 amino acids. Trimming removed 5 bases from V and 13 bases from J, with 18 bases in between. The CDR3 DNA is TGTGCCAGCAGTCCTAGGGGGGGGGGATCGCCCCTCCACTTT. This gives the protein CASSPRGGGSPLHF.

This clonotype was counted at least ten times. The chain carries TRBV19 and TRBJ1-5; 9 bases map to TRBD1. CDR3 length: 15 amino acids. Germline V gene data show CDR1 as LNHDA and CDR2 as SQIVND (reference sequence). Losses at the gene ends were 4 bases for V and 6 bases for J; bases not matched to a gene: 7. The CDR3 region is CASSTRDREAQPQHF. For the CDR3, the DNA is TGTGCCAGTAGTACCCGGGACAGGGAGGCTCAGCCCCAGCATTTT.

The CDR3, as DNA: TGTGCCAGTAAACGGAACCGGGACTACAGTCCCTCCTACGAGCAGTACTTC. Its translation is CASKRNRDYSPSYEQYF. The chain has TRBV27 and TRBJ2-7; 7 bases are shared with TRBD2. Looked up from germline, CDR1 is MNHEY and CDR2 is SMNVEV (reference sequence). This CDR3 has 17 amino acids. V gave up 9 bases and J gave up 0 bases; unmatched junction bases: 17.

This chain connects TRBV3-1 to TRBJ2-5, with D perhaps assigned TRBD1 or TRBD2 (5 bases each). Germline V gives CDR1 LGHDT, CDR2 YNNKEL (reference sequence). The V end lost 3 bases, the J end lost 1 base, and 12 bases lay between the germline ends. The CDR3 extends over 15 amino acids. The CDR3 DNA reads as TGTGCCAGCAGCCAGGGACCACAAATCCAAGAGACCCAGTACTTC. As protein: CASSQGPQIQETQYF.

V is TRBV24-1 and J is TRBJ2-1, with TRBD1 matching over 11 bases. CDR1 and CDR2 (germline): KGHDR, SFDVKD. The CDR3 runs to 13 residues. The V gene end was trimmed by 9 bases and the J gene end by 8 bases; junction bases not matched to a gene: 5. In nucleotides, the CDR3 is TGTGCCACCGGGACAGGGGGTCTCTATGAGCAGTTCTTC. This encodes CATGTGGLYEQFF.

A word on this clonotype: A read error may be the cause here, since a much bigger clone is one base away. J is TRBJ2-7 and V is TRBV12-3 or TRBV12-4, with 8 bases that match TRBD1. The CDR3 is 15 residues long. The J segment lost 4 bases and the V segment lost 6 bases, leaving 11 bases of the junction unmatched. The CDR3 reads CASRSPTGAPYEQYF. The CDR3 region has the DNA TGTGCCAGCAGATCCCCGACAGGGGCCCCTTACGAGCAGTACTTC.

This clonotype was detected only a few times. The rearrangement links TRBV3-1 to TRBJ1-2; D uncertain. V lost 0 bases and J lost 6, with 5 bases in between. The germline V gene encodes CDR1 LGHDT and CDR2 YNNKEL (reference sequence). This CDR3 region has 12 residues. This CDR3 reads CASSQERNGYTF. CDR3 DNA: TGTGCCAGCAGCCAAGAGAGGAATGGCTACACCTTC.

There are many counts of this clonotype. The CDR3 DNA follows: TGTGCCAGCAGCTTAGCCTCGGGAGGAACGGATAATGAGCAGTTCTTC. Protein product: CASSLASGGTDNEQFF. This chain joins TRBV7-2 and TRBJ2-1; the match to TRBD2 covers 7 bases. Germline CDR1 is SGHTA and CDR2 is FQGNSA. Unmatched junction bases numbered 9, after V lost 0 bases and J lost 7 bases. This CDR3 has 16 amino acids.

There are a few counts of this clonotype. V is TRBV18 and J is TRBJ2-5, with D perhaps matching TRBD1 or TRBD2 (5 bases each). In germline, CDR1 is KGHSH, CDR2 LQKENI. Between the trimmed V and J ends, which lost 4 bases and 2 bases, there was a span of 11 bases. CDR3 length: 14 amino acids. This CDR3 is CASSLAGTQETQYF. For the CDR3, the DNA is TGTGCCAGCTCACTCGCCGGGACGCAAGAGACCCAGTACTTC. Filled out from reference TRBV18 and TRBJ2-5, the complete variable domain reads NAGVMQNPRHLVRRRGQEARLRCSPMKGHSHVYWYRQLPEEGLKFMVYLQKENIIDESGMPKERFSAEFPKEGPSILRIQQVVRGDSAAYFCASSLAGTQETQYFGPGTRLLVL.

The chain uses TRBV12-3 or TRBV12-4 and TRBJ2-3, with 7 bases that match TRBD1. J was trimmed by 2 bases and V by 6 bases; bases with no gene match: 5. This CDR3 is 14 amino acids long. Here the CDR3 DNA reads TGTGCCAGCAGCCGGACAGGAAACACAGATACGCAGTATTTT. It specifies CASSRTGNTDTQYF.

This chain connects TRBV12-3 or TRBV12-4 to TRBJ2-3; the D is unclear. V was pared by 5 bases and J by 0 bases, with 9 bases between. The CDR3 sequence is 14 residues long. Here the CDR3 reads CASSPRVSTDTQYF. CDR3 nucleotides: TGTGCCAGCAGTCCCCGTGTGAGCACAGATACGCAGTATTTT.

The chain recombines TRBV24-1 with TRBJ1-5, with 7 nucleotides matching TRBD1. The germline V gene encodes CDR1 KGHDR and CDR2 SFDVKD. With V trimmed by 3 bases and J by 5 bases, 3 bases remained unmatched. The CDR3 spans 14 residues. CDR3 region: CATSDRGGYQPQHF. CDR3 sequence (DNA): TGTGCCACCAGTGATCGAGGGGGCTATCAGCCCCAGCATTTT.

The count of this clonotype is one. The CDR3 is CASSGTLSTDTQYF. The CDR3 DNA is TGTGCCAGCAGCGGTACTTTAAGCACAGATACGCAGTATTTT. The chain is built from TRBV9 and TRBJ2-3, with no clear D. CDR1 is SGDLS and CDR2 is YYNGEE in the germline V gene. The CDR3 is 14 residues long. The ends were cut back, 3 bases at V and 0 bases at J, with 8 bases in the middle.

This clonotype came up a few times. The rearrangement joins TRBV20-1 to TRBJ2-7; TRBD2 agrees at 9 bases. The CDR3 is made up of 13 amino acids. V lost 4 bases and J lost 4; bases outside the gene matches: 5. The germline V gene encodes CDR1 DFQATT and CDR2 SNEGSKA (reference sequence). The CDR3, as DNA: TGCAGTGCTATAGAGCGGGAGGCGTACGAGCAGTACTTC. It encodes CSAIEREAYEQYF.

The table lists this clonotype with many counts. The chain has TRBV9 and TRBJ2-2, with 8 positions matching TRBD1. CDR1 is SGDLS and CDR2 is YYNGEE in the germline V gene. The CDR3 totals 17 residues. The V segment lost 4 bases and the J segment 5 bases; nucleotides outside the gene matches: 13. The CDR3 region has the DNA TGTGCCAGCAGCCCTCATTTCGGACAGGGAGTTACCGGGGAGCTGTTTTTT. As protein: CASSPHFGQGVTGELFF.

The chain's CDR3 is CASSPGHRREQYF. The CDR3 DNA is TGTGCCAGCAGCCCGGGACACCGTCGGGAGCAGTACTTC. V is TRBV12-3 or TRBV12-4 and J is TRBJ2-7; maybe TRBD1 (6 bases). With 6 bases removed from V and 7 bases from J, the gap between germline ends came to 16 bases. The CDR3 consists of 13 residues.

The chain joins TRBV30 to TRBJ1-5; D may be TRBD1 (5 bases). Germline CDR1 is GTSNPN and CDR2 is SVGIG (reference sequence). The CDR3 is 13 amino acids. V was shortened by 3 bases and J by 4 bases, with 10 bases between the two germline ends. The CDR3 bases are TGTGCCTGGAGAGAGGGGTGGAATCAGCCCCAGCATTTT. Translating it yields CAWREGWNQPQHF.

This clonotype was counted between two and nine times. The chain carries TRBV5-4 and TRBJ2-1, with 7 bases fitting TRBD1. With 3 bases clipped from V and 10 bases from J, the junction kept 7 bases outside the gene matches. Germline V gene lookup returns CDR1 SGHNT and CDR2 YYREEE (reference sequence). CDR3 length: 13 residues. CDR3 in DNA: TGTGCCAGCAGCTCGGGACAGAAAGACGAGCAGTTCTTC. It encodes CASSSGQKDEQFF.

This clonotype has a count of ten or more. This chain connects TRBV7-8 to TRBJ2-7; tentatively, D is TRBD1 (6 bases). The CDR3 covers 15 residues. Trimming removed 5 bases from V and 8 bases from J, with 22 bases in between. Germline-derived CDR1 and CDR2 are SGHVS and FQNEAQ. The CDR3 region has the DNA TGTGCCAGCAGCCTAAGGAGCCAACAGGGTAGTCAGCAGTACTTC. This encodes CASSLRSQQGSQQYF. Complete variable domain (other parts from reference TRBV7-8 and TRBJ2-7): GAGVSQSPRYKVAKRGQDVALRCDPISGHVSLFWYQQALGQGPEFLTYFQNEAQLDKSGLPSDRFFAERPEGSVSTLKIQRTQQEDSAVYLCASSLRSQQGSQQYFGPGTRLTVT.

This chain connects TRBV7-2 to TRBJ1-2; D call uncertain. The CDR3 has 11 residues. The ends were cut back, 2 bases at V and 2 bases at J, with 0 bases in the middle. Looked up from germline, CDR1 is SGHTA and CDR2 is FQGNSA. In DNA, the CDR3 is TGTGCCAGCAGCTTAAACTATGGCTACACCTTC. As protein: CASSLNYGYTF.

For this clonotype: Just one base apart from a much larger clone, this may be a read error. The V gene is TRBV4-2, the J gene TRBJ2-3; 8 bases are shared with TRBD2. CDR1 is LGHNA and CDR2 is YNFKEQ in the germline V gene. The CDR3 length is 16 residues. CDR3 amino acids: CASNQVSAGADDTQYF. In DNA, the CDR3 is TGTGCCAGCAACCAAGTTTCAGCGGGAGCGGATGATACGCAGTATTTT.